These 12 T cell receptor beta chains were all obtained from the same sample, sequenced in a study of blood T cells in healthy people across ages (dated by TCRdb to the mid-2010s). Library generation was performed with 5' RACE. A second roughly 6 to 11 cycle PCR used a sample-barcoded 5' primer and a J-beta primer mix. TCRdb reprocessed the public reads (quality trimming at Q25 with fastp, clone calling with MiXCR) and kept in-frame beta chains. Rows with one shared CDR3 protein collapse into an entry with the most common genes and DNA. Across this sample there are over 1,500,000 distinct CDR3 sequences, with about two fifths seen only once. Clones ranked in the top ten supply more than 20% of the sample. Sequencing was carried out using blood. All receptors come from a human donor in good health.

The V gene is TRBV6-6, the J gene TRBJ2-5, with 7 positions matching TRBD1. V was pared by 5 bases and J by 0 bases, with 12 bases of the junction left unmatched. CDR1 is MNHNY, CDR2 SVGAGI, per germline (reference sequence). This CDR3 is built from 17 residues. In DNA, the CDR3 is TGTGCCAGCAGTCATATTCCGGGACAGACATACCAAGAGACCCAGTACTTC. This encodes CASSHIPGQTYQETQYF.

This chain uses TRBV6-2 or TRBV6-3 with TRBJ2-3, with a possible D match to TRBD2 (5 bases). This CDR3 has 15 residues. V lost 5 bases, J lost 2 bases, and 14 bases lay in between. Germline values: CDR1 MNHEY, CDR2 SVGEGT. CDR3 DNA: TGTGCCAGCAGTCCACGGAGGCAGGACACAGATACGCAGTATTTT. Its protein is CASSPRRQDTDTQYF.

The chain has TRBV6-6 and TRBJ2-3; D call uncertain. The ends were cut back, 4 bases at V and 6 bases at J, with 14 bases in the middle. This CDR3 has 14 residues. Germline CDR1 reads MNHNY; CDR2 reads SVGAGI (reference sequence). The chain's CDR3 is CASSLAGLKDTQYF. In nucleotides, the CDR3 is TGTGCCAGCAGTTTGGCCGGGCTGAAGGATACGCAGTATTTT.

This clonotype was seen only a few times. The CDR3: CASSASLTAGRGAYEQYF. The CDR3 DNA is TGCGCCAGCAGCGCATCACTCACGGCGGGACGGGGGGCCTACGAGCAGTACTTC. V gene TRBV5-1 combines with J gene TRBJ2-7; 7 nucleotides agree with TRBD2. Trimming took 4 bases from V and 2 from J; bases not matched to a gene: 18. This CDR3 has 18 residues. Germline-derived CDR1 and CDR2 are SGHRS and YFSETQ.

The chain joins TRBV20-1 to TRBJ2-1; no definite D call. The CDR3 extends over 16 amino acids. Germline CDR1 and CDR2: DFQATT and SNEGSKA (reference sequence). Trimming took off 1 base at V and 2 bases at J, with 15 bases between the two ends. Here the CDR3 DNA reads TGCAGTGCTAGAGTAACCTCGACTTGGGCCTACAATGAGCAGTTCTTC. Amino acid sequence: CSARVTSTWAYNEQFF.

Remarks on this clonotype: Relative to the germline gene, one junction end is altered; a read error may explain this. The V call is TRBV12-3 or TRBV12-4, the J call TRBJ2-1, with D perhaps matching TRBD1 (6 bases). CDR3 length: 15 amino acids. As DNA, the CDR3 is TGTGCCAGCAGTCTCCCAGGGGCCGCATACAATGAGCAGTGCTTC. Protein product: CASSLPGAAYNEQCF.

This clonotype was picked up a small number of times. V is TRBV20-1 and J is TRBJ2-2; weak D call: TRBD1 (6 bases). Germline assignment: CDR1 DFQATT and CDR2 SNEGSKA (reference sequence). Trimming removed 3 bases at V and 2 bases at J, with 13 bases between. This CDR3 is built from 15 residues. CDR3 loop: CSARPQGLNTGELFF. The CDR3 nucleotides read TGCAGTGCTAGGCCCCAGGGGTTAAACACCGGGGAGCTGTTTTTT.

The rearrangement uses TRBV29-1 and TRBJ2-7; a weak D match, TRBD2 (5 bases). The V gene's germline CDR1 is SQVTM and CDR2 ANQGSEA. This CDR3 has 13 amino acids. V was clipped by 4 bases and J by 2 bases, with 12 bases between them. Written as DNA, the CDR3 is TGCAGCGTTGGAAGCGGAGGCGCCTACGAGCAGTACTTC. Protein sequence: CSVGSGGAYEQYF.

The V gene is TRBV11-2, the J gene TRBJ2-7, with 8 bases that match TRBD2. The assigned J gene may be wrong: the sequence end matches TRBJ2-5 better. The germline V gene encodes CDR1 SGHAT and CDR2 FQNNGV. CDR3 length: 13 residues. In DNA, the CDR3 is TGTGCCAGCCGCCAGCGGGGGTGGGAGACCCAGTACTTC. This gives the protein CASRQRGWETQYF.

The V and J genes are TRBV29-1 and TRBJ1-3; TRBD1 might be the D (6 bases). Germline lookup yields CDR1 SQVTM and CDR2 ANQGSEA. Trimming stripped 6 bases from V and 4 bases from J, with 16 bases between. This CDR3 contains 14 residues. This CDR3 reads CSVAHTGSGNTIYF. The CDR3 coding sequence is TGCAGCGTCGCGCATACAGGGTCAGGAAACACCATATATTTT.

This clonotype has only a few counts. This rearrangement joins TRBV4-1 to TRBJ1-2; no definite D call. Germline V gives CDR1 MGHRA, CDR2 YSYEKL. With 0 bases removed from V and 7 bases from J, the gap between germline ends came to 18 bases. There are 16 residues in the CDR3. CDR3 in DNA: TGCGCCAGCAGCCAAGATTTGGCGGGCCTTAAGGTTGGCTACACCTTC. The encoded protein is CASSQDLAGLKVGYTF.

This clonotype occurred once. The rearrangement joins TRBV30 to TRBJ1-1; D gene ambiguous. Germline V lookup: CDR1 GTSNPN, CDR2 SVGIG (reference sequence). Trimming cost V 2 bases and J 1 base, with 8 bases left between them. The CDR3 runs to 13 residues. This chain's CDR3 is CAWSRQSNTEAFF. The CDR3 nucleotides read TGTGCCTGGAGTCGGCAGTCGAACACTGAAGCTTTCTTT.